This is a list of T cell receptor beta chains from one sample in a study of blood T cells in healthy people across ages. TCRdb ran MiXCR on the 5' RACE reads and lists one entry per CDR3 protein. Here the sample spans 980,000 or so distinct CDR3 sequences, under 50% being singletons. Source material: blood. The receptors shown here come from a man aged 30 to 39 in good health. CDR3s include the opening cysteine and the closing phenylalanine or tryptophan. The D gene is left open where the match is weak. Expanded clones get a size class; other rows say once, few or many, or leave the size out.

>.|TRBJ1-2|TRBV7-2|.
CASSLLTGGGYTF
TGTGCCAGCAGCTTACTTACAGGTGGTGGCTACACCTTC
>.|TRBJ2-7|TRBV9|.
CASSDGTGIREQYF
TGTGCCAGCAGCGACGGAACAGGGATTCGTGAGCAGTACTTC
>TRBD1|TRBJ1-4|TRBV20-1|.
CSARRGQEKLFF
TGCAGTGCTAGAAGGGGGCAGGAAAAACTGTTTTTT
>TRBD1|TRBJ2-7|TRBV6-5|few
CASRIGQGSYEQYF
TGTGCCAGCCGCATCGGACAGGGGTCCTACGAGCAGTACTTC
>TRBD1|TRBJ2-7|TRBV4-3|.
CASSQSRDRVYEQYF
TGCGCCAGCAGCCAATCCCGGGACAGGGTCTACGAGCAGTACTTC
>.|TRBJ2-5|TRBV6-1|once
CASIISRAETQYF
TGTGCCAGCATCATTTCAAGGGCGGAGACCCAGTACTTC
>.|TRBJ1-3|TRBV2|.
CASSVARPQLTGNTIYF
TGTGCCAGCAGTGTCGCTAGGCCCCAGCTTACAGGAAACACCATATATTTT
>TRBD2|TRBJ2-1|TRBV27|.
CASNQRGYNEQFF
TGTGCCAGCAACCAGCGGGGCTACAATGAGCAGTTCTTC
>.|TRBJ2-4|TRBV29-1|few
CSASRDTSNDGQYF
TGCAGCGCCTCCCGGGACACTTCAAATGACGGGCAGTACTTC
>TRBD2|TRBJ2-3|TRBV11-2|.
CASSATSGGTTDTQYF
TGTGCCAGCAGCGCGACTAGCGGGGGGACCACAGATACGCAGTATTTT
>.|TRBJ2-7|TRBV5-1|few
CASSLTPDSYEQYF
TGCGCCAGCAGCTTAACCCCCGACAGCTACGAGCAGTACTTC
>.|TRBJ1-2|TRBV4-2|many
CASSGRDYGYTF
TGTGCCAGCAGCGGACGGGACTATGGCTACACCTTC
>.|TRBJ1-1|TRBV9|.
CASSARINTEAFF
TGTGCCAGCAGCGCCCGGATTAACACTGAAGCTTTCTTT
>TRBD1|TRBJ1-2|TRBV7-3|.
CASSSTGGADGYTF
TGTGCCAGCAGCTCCACAGGGGGCGCAGATGGCTACACCTTC
>.|TRBJ2-3|TRBV4-2|.
CASSQDLGGASDTQYF
TGTGCCAGCAGCCAAGATCTAGGCGGGGCGTCAGATACGCAGTATTTT
>.|TRBJ2-3|TRBV11-2|.
CASSRHEFTDTQYF
TGTGCCAGCAGCAGACACGAATTCACAGATACGCAGTATTTT
>TRBD2|TRBJ2-3|TRBV20-1|many
CSARDERGGHTDTQYF
TGCAGTGCTAGAGATGAGCGGGGGGGGCACACAGATACGCAGTATTTT
>.|TRBJ2-7|TRBV7-9|.
CASSSRSTVPYEQYF
TGTGCCAGCAGCTCGCGCTCGACCGTCCCCTACGAGCAGTACTTC
>.|TRBJ2-3|TRBV11-1|many
CASSLAQGMKDDTQYF
TGTGCCAGCAGCTTAGCGCAGGGGATGAAGGATGATACGCAGTATTTT
>.|TRBJ2-1|TRBV7-9|.
CASSADTISQTQFF
TGTGCCAGCAGCGCGGACACCATCTCCCAGACCCAGTTCTTC
>.|TRBJ2-3|TRBV11-2|few
CASSNREGDTQYF
TGTGCCAGCAGCAACAGGGAAGGAGATACGCAGTATTTT
>.|TRBJ2-5|TRBV2|.
CASSEIGRKETQYF
TGTGCCAGCAGTGAAATTGGCAGGAAAGAGACCCAGTACTTC
>.|TRBJ2-7|TRBV4-3|.
CASSQDISAPYEQYF
TGCGCCAGCAGCCAAGACATCTCAGCTCCTTACGAGCAGTACTTC
>.|TRBJ2-3|TRBV7-8|.
CAISLRAGSTDTQYF
TGTGCCATCAGCTTAAGGGCAGGCAGCACAGATACGCAGTATTTT
>.|TRBJ2-1|TRBV7-6|.
CASSHRDDEQFF
TGTGCCAGCAGCCACAGGGACGATGAGCAGTTCTTC
>.|TRBJ2-3|TRBV5-5|.
CAKQFTGRDTQYF
TGTGCCAAGCAGTTTACAGGGAGAGATACGCAGTATTTT
>.|TRBJ2-1|TRBV4-1|once
CANSSLVYNEQFF
TGCGCCAACAGCTCCCTCGTGTACAATGAGCAGTTCTTC
>.|TRBJ1-2|TRBV6-4|.
CASSDSGLGGYTF
TGTGCCAGCAGTGACTCAGGGCTAGGCGGCTACACCTTC
>.|TRBJ2-4|TRBV15|.
CATSREAGMDLYF
TGTGCCACCAGCAGAGAGGCCGGGATGGATTTGTACTTC
>.|TRBJ2-7|TRBV13|.
CASSFRPSTGGSRNEQYF
TGTGCCAGCAGCTTTAGACCCTCAACGGGGGGCTCTAGAAACGAGCAGTACTTC
>.|TRBJ2-3|TRBV14|few
CASSQRVGRSTDTQYF
TGTGCCAGCAGCCAGAGGGTAGGACGTAGCACAGATACGCAGTATTTT
>TRBD1|TRBJ1-2|TRBV3-1|few
CASSHRWDSGSYGYTF
TGTGCCAGCAGCCACAGGTGGGACAGCGGAAGCTATGGCTACACCTTC
>TRBD1|TRBJ2-5|TRBV28|.
CASSFGDSQETQYF
TGTGCCAGCAGTTTCGGGGACAGCCAAGAGACCCAGTACTTC
>.|TRBJ2-3|TRBV5-1|few
CASSSGVGGDDTQYF
TGCGCCAGCAGCTCCGGGGTAGGAGGGGATGATACGCAGTATTTT
>TRBD1|TRBJ1-1|TRBV3-1|.
CASSRIQGDSEAFF
TGTGCCAGCAGCCGGATACAGGGGGACTCTGAAGCTTTCTTT
>TRBD2|TRBJ2-3|TRBV27|.
CASSLRLAGARTDTQYF
TGTGCCAGCAGTCTTAGACTAGCGGGGGCGCGCACAGATACGCAGTATTTT
>.|TRBJ2-1|TRBV5-8|once
CASSLDGRVLFF
TGTGCCAGCAGCTTGGACGGGAGAGTTCTGTTCTTC
>.|TRBJ2-5|TRBV7-2|.
CASSLNPSYPETQYF
TGTGCCAGCAGCTTAAACCCTAGCTATCCCGAGACCCAGTACTTC
>TRBD2|TRBJ2-3|TRBV9|.
CASSVQDSGGASVDTQYF
TGTGCCAGCAGCGTCCAGGATAGCGGGGGGGCCTCGGTAGATACGCAGTATTTT
>TRBD2|TRBJ2-1|TRBV6-1|.
CASSVGTSGRLSYNEQFF
TGTGCCAGCAGTGTCGGGACTAGCGGGCGATTGTCCTACAATGAGCAGTTCTTC
>.|TRBJ1-2|TRBV6-5|few
CASSSGVHSGGYTF
TGTGCCAGCAGTTCCGGGGTTCATTCTGGAGGCTACACCTTC
>TRBD1|TRBJ2-1|TRBV18|.
CASSPQGTGGSSYNEQFF
TGTGCCAGCTCACCCCAAGGTACAGGGGGGAGTTCCTACAATGAGCAGTTCTTC
>.|TRBJ2-7|TRBV14|.
CASSPRGSLDEQYF
TGTGCCAGCAGCCCCAGGGGTTCATTAGACGAGCAGTACTTC
>TRBD1|TRBJ2-5|TRBV20-1|.
CSARDNRDRGWQETQYF
TGCAGTGCTAGAGATAATAGGGACAGGGGGTGGCAAGAGACCCAGTACTTC
>.|TRBJ2-5|TRBV6-2/TRBV6-3|.
CASRSNRGAVEEQYF
TGTGCCAGCAGATCCAACCGGGGGGCGGTCGAGGAGCAGTACTTC
>TRBD2|TRBJ2-3|TRBV7-2|few
CASSTPLAGGSTDTQYF
TGTGCCAGCAGTACTCCCTTAGCGGGGGGGAGCACAGATACGCAGTATTTT
>TRBD1|TRBJ1-6|TRBV7-2|.
CASNPGTGINSPLHF
TGTGCCAGCAACCCCGGGACAGGGATTAATTCACCCCTCCACTTT
>.|TRBJ1-6|TRBV12-3/TRBV12-4|few
CASSFGAGIGSPLHF
TGTGCCAGCAGTTTCGGGGCAGGGATAGGATCACCCCTCCACTTT
>.|TRBJ1-1|TRBV27|many
CASSLSGVGTEAFF
TGTGCCAGCAGTTTATCAGGGGTTGGTACTGAAGCTTTCTTT
>.|TRBJ1-1|TRBV7-9|.
CASSLANPTNTEAFF
TGTGCCAGCAGCTTAGCCAACCCCACGAACACTGAAGCTTTCTTT
>.|TRBJ2-1|TRBV20-1|.
CSARDGGASERFF
TGCAGTGCTAGAGATGGGGGAGCCAGTGAGCGGTTCTTC
>.|TRBJ1-1|TRBV4-3|.
CASSQVLGQAVEAFF
TGCGCCAGCAGCCAAGTGTTGGGCCAGGCGGTTGAAGCTTTCTTT
>.|TRBJ2-1|TRBV5-1|.
CASSLAVLGADEQFF
TGCGCCAGCAGCTTGGCGGTCTTGGGGGCGGATGAGCAGTTCTTC
>TRBD1|TRBJ1-4|TRBV4-3|.
CASSQVQGAFSEKLFF
TGCGCCAGCAGCCAAGTGCAGGGGGCGTTTAGTGAAAAACTGTTTTTT
>.|TRBJ2-7|TRBV7-2|.
CASSLVRGEYEQYF
TGTGCCAGCAGCTTAGTACGGGGCGAGTACGAGCAGTACTTC
>.|TRBJ2-7|TRBV6-5|.
CASSYWRSGYEQYF
TGTGCCAGCAGTTACTGGCGCAGCGGGTACGAGCAGTACTTC